The sequence of this T cell receptor beta chain was determined in a study of response to subunit inactivated influenza vaccine. General study points: Authors suggested few new T cells are recruited by each seasonal influenza vaccination.

TCRdb independently ran MiXCR on the RT-PCR reads; one entry per CDR3 protein. The data show over 450,000 distinct CDR3 sequences, roughly 13% seen once. This clonotype was counted a few times. Antigen specificity is unknown. Trimming took off 6 bases at V and 6 bases at J, with 8 bases between the two ends. The CDR3 runs to 11 residues. The source was PBMCs from blood, collected 35 to 45 days after vaccination. The rearrangement joins TRBV12-3 or TRBV12-4 to TRBJ1-2; D gene uncertain. The clonotype comes from a man over 45 who received an inactivated influenza vaccine. The CDR3, as DNA: TGTGCCAGCAGGCTTGGGGATGGCTACACCTTC. Translation: CASRLGDGYTF.